What follows are 20 T cell receptor beta chains derived from one specimen sequenced in a study of OX40 agonist ivuxolimab in advanced cancers. The protocol was immunoSEQ multiplex PCR, while the TCRdb copy is restricted to in-frame clones and leaves out a portion. The sample gives tens of thousands of clones, over 60% of which show up once; approximately 9.8% is in the top ten. The sequencing here drew on CD4+ or CD8+ T cells sorted from blood, taken in a trial of the OX40 agonist ivuxolimab. These receptors came from an adult with an advanced solid tumor such as melanoma, head and neck, liver or kidney cancer.

The rearrangement links TRBV7-9 to TRBJ1-2, with TRBD1 matching 8 bases. This CDR3 is 17 amino acids long. V was clipped by 4 bases and J by 8 bases; unmatched bases: 18. Germline assignment: CDR1 SEHNR and CDR2 FQNEAQ (reference sequence). The DNA for the CDR3 is TGTGCCAGCAGCTCCGTCGGGACAGGATTCTCGCATGGGGGCTACACCTTC. This sequence encodes CASSSVGTGFSHGGYTF. Full variable domain (remainder filled in from reference TRBV7-9 and TRBJ1-2): DTGVSQNPRHKITKRGQNVTFRCDPISEHNRLYWYRQTLGQGPEFLTYFQNEAQLEKSRLLSDRFSAERPKGSFSTLEIQRTEQGDSAMYLCASSSVGTGFSHGGYTFGSGTRLTVV.

The sample holds one count of this clone. The chain carries TRBV9 and TRBJ1-4, with a weak D call TRBD1 (5 bases). Trimming took 0 bases from V and 7 from J, leaving 13 bases between them. Germline CDR1 SGDLS, CDR2 YYNGEE. CDR3 size: 15 residues. For the CDR3, the DNA is TGTGCCAGCAGCGTAGACGTGGGGGAAAGTGAAAAACTGTTTTTT. This codes for CASSVDVGESEKLFF.

This clone was detected only a few times. The chain couples TRBV19 to TRBJ2-3; D gene unclear. CDR3 length: 15 amino acids. Germline V gene lookup returns CDR1 LNHDA and CDR2 SQIVND (reference sequence). V shed 3 bases and J shed 2 bases, with 12 bases lying between them. CDR3 bases: TGTGCCAGTAGTATTAACCCGCGGCCCACAGATACGCAGTATTTT. Translated, it gives CASSINPRPTDTQYF.

This clone is medium-sized by share. The chain joins TRBV5-4 to TRBJ2-1, with 11 bases identical to TRBD2. The CDR3 totals 15 residues. Per the germline V gene, CDR1 is SGHNT and CDR2 is YYREEE (reference sequence). Trimming cost V 3 bases and J 10 bases; bases outside gene matches: 9. The CDR3 spells CASSYDSGGAKEQFF. The DNA for the CDR3 is TGTGCCAGCAGCTACGATAGCGGGGGGGCCAAGGAGCAGTTCTTC.

The CDR3 DNA is TGTGCCAGCAGCCAGGGCGACGAGCAGTACTTC. This encodes CASSQGDEQYF. V gene TRBV4-2 combines with J gene TRBJ2-7; D is unresolved. The germline V and J ends were trimmed by 3 bases and 5 bases, with 5 bases remaining between them. Germline V gives CDR1 LGHNA, CDR2 YNFKEQ. The CDR3 runs 11 residues.

The chain recombines TRBV5-1 with TRBJ1-2, with TRBD1 as a possible D gene (6 bases). Trimming pared 4 bases from V and 0 bases from J, leaving 13 bases between. Germline CDR1 is SGHRS and CDR2 is YFSETQ. The CDR3 runs to 15 residues. The CDR3 sequence: CASSTGQTSNYGYTF. The CDR3 DNA sequence: TGCGCCAGCAGCACCGGACAGACCTCTAACTATGGCTACACCTTC.

V is TRBV19 and J is TRBJ1-5; D is perhaps TRBD1 (6 bases). V lost 7 bases and J 3 bases, leaving 16 bases between the germline ends. This CDR3 region has 15 residues. From germline, CDR1 is LNHDA and CDR2 SQIVND (reference sequence). The CDR3 region is CASTRAGDHNQPQHF. CDR3 DNA: TGTGCCAGTACCAGGGCAGGGGATCACAATCAGCCCCAGCATTTT.

Only a few counts were recorded for this clone. The V call is TRBV6-5, the J call TRBJ1-6, with a tentative D call TRBD1 (5 bases). Trimming pared 5 bases from V and 1 base from J, leaving 9 bases between. CDR1 MNHEY and CDR2 SVGAGI come from the germline V gene. The CDR3 totals 15 residues. The CDR3 nucleotides are TGTGCCAGCAGTCGCCAGGGATCCTATAATTCACCCCTCCACTTT. Protein sequence: CASSRQGSYNSPLHF.

As regards this clone: The sample carries other DNA sequences with the same CDR3. The chain has TRBV30 and TRBJ2-7; possibly TRBD1 for D (7 bases). The CDR3 is 13 amino acids. CDR1 is GTSNPN and CDR2 is SVGIG in the germline V gene (reference sequence). V was trimmed by 3 bases and J by 4 bases, leaving 13 bases between them. The CDR3, as DNA: TGTGCCTGGAGCCTTTCAGGGGGGTACGAGCAGTACTTC. Translating it yields CAWSLSGGYEQYF.

The table lists this clone with a few counts. V gene TRBV23-1 combines with J gene TRBJ2-5; 13 positions match TRBD2. TRBV23-1 is an open reading frame, and its role is uncertain. With V trimmed by 3 bases and J by 2 bases, 9 bases remained unmatched. This CDR3 comprises 18 residues. The CDR3, as DNA: TGCGCCAGCAGTCATCCGGGACTAGCGGGGACGGCTCAAGAGACCCAGTACTTC. This gives the protein CASSHPGLAGTAQETQYF.

In the case of this clone: A much larger clone sits a single nucleotide away, making a read error possible. The chain carries TRBV5-5 and TRBJ1-5; D might be TRBD1 (6 bases). The CDR3 consists of 15 residues. Per the germline V gene, CDR1 is SGHKS and CDR2 is YYEKEE (reference sequence). In nucleotides, the CDR3 is TGTGCCAGCAGTTCAATGGACGGGGGCAATCGGCCCCAGCATTTT. Its protein product is CASSSMDGGNRPQHF.

The CDR3 sequence is CASSLQARGQENEQFF. The CDR3 coding sequence is TGTGCCAGCAGCTTGCAAGCCAGGGGGCAAGAGAATGAGCAGTTCTTC. The chain has TRBV5-5 and TRBJ2-1, with 8 nucleotides matching TRBD1. The V gene end was trimmed by 1 base and the J gene end by 7 bases; junction bases not matched to a gene: 10. Germline V gives CDR1 SGHKS, CDR2 YYEKEE (reference sequence). The CDR3 is made up of 16 amino acids.

The chain recombines TRBV5-4 with TRBJ2-4; unclear D gene. V was shortened by 4 bases and J by 8 bases, with 13 bases between the two germline ends. This CDR3 has 13 amino acids. From germline, CDR1 is SGHNT and CDR2 YYREEE (reference sequence). Here the CDR3 reads CASSRQSGDIQYF. DNA for the CDR3: TGTGCCAGCAGCCGGCAATCTGGGGACATTCAGTACTTC. Combining the CDR3 with reference TRBV5-4 and TRBJ2-4 gives the whole variable domain ETGVTQSPTHLIKTRGQQVTLRCSSQSGHNTVSWYQQALGQGPQFIFQYYREEENGRGNFPPRFSGLQFPNYSSELNVNALELDDSALYLCASSRQSGDIQYFGAGTRLSVL.

This clone was observed a handful of times. The chain links TRBV9 to TRBJ1-5; D remains ambiguous. The CDR3 length is 12 residues. V lost 3 bases and J 8 bases, leaving 9 bases between the germline ends. CDR1 is SGDLS and CDR2 is YYNGEE in the germline V gene. The CDR3, as DNA: TGTGCCAGCAGCGCCGAGTGGGAGCCCCAGCATTTT. Amino acid sequence: CASSAEWEPQHF.

The chain carries TRBV19 and TRBJ2-7, with 8 positions matching TRBD1. V lost 4 bases and J lost 2; bases outside the gene matches: 4. Germline values: CDR1 LNHDA, CDR2 SQIVND (reference sequence). The CDR3 is 14 residues long. CDR3: CASSTMDRAYEQYF. CDR3 nucleotides: TGTGCCAGTAGTACCATGGACAGGGCCTACGAGCAGTACTTC. The variable domain in full, completed from reference TRBV19 and TRBJ2-7, reads DGGITQSPKYLFRKEGQNVTLSCEQNLNHDAMYWYRQDPGQGLRLIYYSQIVNDFQKGDIAEGYSVSREKKESFPLTVTSAQKNPTAFYLCASSTMDRAYEQYFGPGTRLTVT.

This clone appeared a single time. J is TRBJ2-1 and V is TRBV5-1; 12 bases fit TRBD2. V trimming: 1 base; J trimming: 4 bases; junction bases outside the gene matches: 3. Germline V gene lookup returns CDR1 SGHRS and CDR2 YFSETQ. This CDR3 has 16 residues. CDR3 sequence (DNA): TGCGCCAGCAGCTTGACTAGCGGGGGGACATACAATGAGCAGTTCTTC. Translating gives CASSLTSGGTYNEQFF.

This chain links TRBV28 with TRBJ2-7; tentatively, D is TRBD2 (6 bases). This CDR3 spans 15 amino acids. Germline CDR1 MDHEN, CDR2 SYDVKM. Between the trimmed V and J ends, which lost 7 bases and 6 bases, there was a span of 22 bases. CDR3 in DNA: TGTGCCAGCATGAAAGGAGGGAGTTGGTCCCCCGAGCAGTACTTC. The encoded protein is CASMKGGSWSPEQYF.

The CDR3 is CASSFRGTQYSNQPQHF. CDR3 nucleotide sequence: TGTGCCAGCAGTTTTAGGGGGACACAATATAGCAATCAGCCCCAGCATTTT. The V call is TRBV27, the J call TRBJ1-5, with D possibly matching TRBD1 (6 bases). The V end lost 3 bases, the J end lost 0 bases, and 15 bases lay between the germline ends. Germline V gene lookup returns CDR1 MNHEY and CDR2 SMNVEV (reference sequence). This CDR3 has 17 residues.

V is TRBV7-3 and J is TRBJ2-7; D gene ambiguous. Trimming shortened V by 3 bases and J by 2 bases, and 8 bases separated the two germline ends. Germline V gene sequence: CDR1 SGHTA, CDR2 FQGTGA. The CDR3 consists of 13 residues. The CDR3 sequence is CASSLTPTYEQYF. Here the CDR3 DNA reads TGTGCCAGCAGCTTGACTCCTACCTACGAGCAGTACTTC.

A few counts support this clone. The chain is built from TRBV15 and TRBJ2-1, with D possibly TRBD2 on 5 matching bases. The CDR3 has 16 residues. With 0 bases removed from V and 4 bases from J, the gap between germline ends came to 13 bases. The V gene's germline CDR1 is LNHNV and CDR2 YYDKDF (reference sequence). The DNA of the CDR3 is TGTGCCACCAGCAGAGATCGAGGGCCCCCTTACAATGAGCAGTTCTTC. Translated, it gives CATSRDRGPPYNEQFF.